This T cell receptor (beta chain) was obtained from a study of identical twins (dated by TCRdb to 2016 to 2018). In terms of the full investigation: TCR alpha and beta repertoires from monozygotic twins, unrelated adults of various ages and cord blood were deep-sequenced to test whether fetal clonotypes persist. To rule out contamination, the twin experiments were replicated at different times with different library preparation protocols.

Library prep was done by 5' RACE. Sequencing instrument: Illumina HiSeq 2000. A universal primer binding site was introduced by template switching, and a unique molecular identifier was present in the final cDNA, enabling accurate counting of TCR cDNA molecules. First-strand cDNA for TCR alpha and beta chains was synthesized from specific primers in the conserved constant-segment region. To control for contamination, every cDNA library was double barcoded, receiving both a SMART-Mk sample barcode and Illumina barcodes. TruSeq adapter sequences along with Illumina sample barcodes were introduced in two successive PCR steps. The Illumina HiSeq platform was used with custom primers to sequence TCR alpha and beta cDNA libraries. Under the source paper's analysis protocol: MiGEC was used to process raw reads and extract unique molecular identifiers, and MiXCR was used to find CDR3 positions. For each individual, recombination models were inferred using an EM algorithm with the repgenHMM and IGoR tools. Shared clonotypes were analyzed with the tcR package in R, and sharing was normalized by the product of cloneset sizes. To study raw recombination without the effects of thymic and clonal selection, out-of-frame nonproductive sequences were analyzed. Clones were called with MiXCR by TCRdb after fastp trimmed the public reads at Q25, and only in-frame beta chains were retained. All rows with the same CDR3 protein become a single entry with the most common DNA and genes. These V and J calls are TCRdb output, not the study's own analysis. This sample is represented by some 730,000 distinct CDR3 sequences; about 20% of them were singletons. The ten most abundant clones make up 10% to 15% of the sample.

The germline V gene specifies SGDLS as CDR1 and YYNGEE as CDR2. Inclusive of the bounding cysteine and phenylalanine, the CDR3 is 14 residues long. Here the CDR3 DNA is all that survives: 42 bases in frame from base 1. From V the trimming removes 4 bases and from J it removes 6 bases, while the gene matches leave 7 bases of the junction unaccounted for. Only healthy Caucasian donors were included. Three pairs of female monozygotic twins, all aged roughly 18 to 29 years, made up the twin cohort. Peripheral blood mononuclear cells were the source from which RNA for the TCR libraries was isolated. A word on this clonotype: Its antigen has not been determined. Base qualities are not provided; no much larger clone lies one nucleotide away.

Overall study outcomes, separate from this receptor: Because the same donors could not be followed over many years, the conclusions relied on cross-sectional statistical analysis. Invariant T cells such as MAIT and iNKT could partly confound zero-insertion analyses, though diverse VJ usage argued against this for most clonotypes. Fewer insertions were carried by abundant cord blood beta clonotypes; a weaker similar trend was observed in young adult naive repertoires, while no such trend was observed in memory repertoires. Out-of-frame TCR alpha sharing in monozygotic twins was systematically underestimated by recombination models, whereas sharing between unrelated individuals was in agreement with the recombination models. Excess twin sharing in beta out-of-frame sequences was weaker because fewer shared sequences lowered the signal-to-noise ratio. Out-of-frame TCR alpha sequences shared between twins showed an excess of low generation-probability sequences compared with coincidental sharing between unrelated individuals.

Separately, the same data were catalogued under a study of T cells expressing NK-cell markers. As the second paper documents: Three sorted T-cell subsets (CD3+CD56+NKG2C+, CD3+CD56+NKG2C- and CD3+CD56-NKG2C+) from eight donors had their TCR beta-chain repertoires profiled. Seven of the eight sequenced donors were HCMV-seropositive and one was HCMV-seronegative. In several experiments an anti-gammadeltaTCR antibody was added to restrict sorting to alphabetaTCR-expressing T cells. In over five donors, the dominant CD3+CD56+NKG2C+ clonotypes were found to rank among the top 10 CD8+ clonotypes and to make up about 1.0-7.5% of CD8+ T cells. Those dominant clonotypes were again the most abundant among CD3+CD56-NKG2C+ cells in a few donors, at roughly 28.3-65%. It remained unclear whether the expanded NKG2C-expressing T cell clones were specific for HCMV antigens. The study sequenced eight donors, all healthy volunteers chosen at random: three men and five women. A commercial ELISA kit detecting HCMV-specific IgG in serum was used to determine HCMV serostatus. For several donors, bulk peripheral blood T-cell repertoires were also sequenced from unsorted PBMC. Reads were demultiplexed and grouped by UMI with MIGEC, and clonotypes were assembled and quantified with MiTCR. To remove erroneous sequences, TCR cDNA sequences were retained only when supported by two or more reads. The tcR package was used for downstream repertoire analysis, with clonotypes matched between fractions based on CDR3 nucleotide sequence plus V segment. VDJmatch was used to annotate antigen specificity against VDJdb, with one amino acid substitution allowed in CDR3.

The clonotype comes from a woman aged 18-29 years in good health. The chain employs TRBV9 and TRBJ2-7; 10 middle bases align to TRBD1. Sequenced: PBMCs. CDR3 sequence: CASSPRTGGFEQYF. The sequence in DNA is TGTGCCAGCAGCCCCCGGACAGGGGGTTTCGAGCAGTACTTC.